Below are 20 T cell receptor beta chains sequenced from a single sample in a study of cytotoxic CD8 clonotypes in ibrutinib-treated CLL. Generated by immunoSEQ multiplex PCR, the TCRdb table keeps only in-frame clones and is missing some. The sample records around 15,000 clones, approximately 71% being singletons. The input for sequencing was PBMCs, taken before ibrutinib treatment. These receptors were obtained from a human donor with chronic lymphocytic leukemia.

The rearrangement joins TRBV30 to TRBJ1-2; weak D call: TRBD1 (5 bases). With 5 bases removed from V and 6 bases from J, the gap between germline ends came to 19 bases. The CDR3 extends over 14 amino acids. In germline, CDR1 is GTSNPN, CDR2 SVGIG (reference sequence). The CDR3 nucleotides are TGTGCCTGGGCCCGGGGGATACGCTGGGATGGCTACACCTTC. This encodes CAWARGIRWDGYTF. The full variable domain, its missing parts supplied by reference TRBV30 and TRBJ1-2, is SQTIHQWPATLVQPVGSPLSLECTVEGTSNPNLYWYRQAAGRGLQLLFYSVGIGQISSEVPQNLSASRPQDRQFILSSKKLLLSDSGFYLCAWARGIRWDGYTFGSGTRLTVV.

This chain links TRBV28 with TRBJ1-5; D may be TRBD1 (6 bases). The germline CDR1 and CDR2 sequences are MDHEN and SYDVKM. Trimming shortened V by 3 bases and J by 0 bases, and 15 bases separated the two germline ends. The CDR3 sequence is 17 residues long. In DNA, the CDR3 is TGTGCCAGCAGTTTGGTCGCAGGGGCGTATAGCAATCAGCCCCAGCATTTT. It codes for CASSLVAGAYSNQPQHF.

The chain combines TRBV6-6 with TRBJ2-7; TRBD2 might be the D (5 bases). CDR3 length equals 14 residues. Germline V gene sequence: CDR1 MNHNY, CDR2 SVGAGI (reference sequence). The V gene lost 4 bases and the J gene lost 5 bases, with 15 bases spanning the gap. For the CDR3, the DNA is TGTGCCAGCAGTTCATTAGAGGGCGGAAACGAGCAGTACTTC. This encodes CASSSLEGGNEQYF.

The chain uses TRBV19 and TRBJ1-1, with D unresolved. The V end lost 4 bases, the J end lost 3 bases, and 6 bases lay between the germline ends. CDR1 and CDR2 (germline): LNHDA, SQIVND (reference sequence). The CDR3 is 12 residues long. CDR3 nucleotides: TGTGCCAGTAGTAGCCCGTACACTGAAGCTTTCTTT. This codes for CASSSPYTEAFF.

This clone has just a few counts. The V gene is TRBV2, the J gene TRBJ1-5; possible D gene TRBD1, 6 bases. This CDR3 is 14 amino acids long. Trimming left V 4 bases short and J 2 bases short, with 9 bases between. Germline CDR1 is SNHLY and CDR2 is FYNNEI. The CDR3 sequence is CASSAGEGNQPQHF. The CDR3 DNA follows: TGTGCCAGCAGTGCAGGGGAGGGCAATCAGCCCCAGCATTTT.

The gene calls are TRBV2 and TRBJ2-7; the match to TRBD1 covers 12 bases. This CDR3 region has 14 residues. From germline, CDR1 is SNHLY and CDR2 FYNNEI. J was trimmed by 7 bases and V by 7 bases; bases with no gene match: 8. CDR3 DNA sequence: TGTGCCAGCAAGGGACAGGGGGCGATTGAAGAGCAGTACTTC. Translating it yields CASKGQGAIEEQYF. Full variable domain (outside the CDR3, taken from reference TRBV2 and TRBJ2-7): EPEVTQTPSHQVTQMGQEVILRCVPISNHLYFYWYRQILGQKVEFLVSFYNNEISEKSEIFDDQFSVERPDGSNFTLKIRSTKLEDSAMYFCASKGQGAIEEQYFGPGTRLTVT.

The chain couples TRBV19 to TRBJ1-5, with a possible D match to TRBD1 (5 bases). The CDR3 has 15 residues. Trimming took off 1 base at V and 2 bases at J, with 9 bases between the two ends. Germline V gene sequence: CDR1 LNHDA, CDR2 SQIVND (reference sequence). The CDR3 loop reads CASSIAGWGNQPQHF. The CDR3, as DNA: TGTGCCAGTAGTATAGCAGGGTGGGGCAATCAGCCCCAGCATTTT. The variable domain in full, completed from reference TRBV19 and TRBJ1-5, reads DGGITQSPKYLFRKEGQNVTLSCEQNLNHDAMYWYRQDPGQGLRLIYYSQIVNDFQKGDIAEGYSVSREKKESFPLTVTSAQKNPTAFYLCASSIAGWGNQPQHFGDGTRLSIL.

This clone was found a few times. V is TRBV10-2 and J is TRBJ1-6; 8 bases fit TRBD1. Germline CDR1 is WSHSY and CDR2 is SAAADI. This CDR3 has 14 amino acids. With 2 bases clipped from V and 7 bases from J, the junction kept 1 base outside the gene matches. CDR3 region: CASSEQGANSPLHF. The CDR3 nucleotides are TGCGCCAGCAGTGAGCAGGGGGCAAATTCACCCCTCCACTTT.

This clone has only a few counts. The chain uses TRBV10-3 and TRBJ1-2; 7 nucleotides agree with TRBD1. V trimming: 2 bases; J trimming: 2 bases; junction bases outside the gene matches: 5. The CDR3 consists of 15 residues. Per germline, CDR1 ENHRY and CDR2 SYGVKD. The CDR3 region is CAISERGQPNYGYTF. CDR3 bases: TGTGCCATCAGTGAGCGGGGACAGCCGAACTATGGCTACACCTTC.

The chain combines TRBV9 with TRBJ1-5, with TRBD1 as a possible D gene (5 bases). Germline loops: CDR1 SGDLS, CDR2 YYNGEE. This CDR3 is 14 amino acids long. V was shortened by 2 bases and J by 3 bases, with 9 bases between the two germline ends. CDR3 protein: CASSVGVNNQPQHF. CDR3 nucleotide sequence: TGTGCCAGCAGCGTGGGGGTAAACAATCAGCCCCAGCATTTT.

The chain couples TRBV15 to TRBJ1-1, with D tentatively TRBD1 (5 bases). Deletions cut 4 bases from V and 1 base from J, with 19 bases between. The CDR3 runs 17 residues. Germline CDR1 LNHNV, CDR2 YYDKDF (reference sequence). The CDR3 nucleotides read TGTGCCACCAGCATGAGACAGTGGTCCCGCCAGAACACTGAAGCTTTCTTT. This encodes CATSMRQWSRQNTEAFF.

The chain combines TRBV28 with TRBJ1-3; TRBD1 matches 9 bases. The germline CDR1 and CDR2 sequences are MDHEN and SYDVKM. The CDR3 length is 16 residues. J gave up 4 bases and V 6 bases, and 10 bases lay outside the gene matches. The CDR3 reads CASRGTGNPRGNTIYF. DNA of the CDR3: TGTGCCAGCAGGGGGACAGGGAACCCTAGGGGAAACACCATATATTTT.

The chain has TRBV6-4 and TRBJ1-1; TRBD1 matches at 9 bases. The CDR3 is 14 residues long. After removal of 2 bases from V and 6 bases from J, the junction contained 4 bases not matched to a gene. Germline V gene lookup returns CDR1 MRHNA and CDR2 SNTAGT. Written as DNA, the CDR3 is TGTGCCAGCAGTGACACAGGGGGCCGGGCTGAAGCTTTCTTT. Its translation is CASSDTGGRAEAFF.

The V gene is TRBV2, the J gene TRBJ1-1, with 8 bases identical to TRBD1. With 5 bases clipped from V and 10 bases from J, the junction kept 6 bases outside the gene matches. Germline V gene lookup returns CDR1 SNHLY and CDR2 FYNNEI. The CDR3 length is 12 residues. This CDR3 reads CASSTDRVLAFF. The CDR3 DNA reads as TGTGCCAGCAGTACGGACAGGGTTCTAGCTTTCTTT.

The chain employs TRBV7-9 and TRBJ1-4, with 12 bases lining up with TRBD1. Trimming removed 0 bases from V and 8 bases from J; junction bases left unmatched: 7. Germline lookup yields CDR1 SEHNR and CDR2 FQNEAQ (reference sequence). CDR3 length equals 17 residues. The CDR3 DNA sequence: TGTGCCAGCAGCTTAGCGGGACAGGGGGCCCTGCGAGAAAAACTGTTTTTT. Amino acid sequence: CASSLAGQGALREKLFF.

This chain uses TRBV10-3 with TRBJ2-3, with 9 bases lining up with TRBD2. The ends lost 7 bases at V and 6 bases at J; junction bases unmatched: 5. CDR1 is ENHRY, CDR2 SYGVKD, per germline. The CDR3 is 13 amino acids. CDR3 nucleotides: TGTGCCATCACGGGACTAGCAACGGATACGCAGTATTTT. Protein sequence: CAITGLATDTQYF.

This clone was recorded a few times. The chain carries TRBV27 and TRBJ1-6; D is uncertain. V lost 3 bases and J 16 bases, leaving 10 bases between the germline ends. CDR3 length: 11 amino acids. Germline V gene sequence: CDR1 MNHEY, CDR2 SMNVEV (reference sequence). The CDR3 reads CASSFENTLHF. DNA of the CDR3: TGTGCCAGCAGTTTTGAAAACACACTCCACTTT.

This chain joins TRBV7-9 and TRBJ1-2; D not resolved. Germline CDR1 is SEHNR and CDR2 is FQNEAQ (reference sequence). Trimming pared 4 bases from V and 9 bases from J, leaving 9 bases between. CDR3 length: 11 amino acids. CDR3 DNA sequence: TGTGCCAGCAGCTCAACACCTAGCTACACCTTC. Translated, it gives CASSSTPSYTF. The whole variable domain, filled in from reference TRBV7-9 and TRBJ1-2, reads DTGVSQNPRHKITKRGQNVTFRCDPISEHNRLYWYRQTLGQGPEFLTYFQNEAQLEKSRLLSDRFSAERPKGSFSTLEIQRTEQGDSAMYLCASSSTPSYTFGSGTRLTVV.

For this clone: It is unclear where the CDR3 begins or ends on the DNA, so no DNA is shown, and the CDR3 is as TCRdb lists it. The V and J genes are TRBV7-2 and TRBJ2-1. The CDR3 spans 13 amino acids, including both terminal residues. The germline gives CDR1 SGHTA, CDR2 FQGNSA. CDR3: CASSPTWGTGTVF.

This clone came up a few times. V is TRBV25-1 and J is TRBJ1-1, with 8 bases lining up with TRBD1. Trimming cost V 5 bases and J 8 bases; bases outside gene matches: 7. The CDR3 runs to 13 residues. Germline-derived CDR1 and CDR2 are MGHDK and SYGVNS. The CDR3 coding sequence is TGTGCCAGCAGTAAGACAGGGGTCACCGAAGCTTTCTTT. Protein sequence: CASSKTGVTEAFF.